This T cell receptor (beta chain) derives from a study of blood T cells in healthy people across ages (dated by TCRdb to about 2015). The study in broad terms: In model experiments, roughly one uniquely barcoded TCR beta cDNA molecule per two T cells was captured by template switching. Donors were grouped into four age groups: young (average approximately 15 years), middle-aged (around 39), aged (around 56) and long-lived (82). The study analyzed two additional independent replicas of 1 million unique cDNA reads from the same blood draw for two donors, one aged 18 to 30 and one aged 80 or older. The study measured age-related changes in TCR beta repertoire diversity using deep sequencing normalized with unique cDNA molecular identifiers.

For this clonotype: Its antigen remains unidentified. Base qualities are missing; no much larger clone stands one base away.

The donors were roughly 39 Caucasian individuals from Russia, aged roughly 6 to 100 years, who were systemically healthy. Each donor gave ten milliliters of peripheral blood, collected into EDTA-treated Vacutainer tubes. Ficoll-Paque density-gradient centrifugation was used to isolate PBMCs, with at least 7 million per sample. Trizol reagent was used to extract total RNA from the PBMCs, yielding at least 6 micrograms per sample. Naive CD45RAhigh/CD27high T cell percentages were measured by flow cytometry on a PBMC aliquot from every donor. The method was 5' RACE. The run used an Illumina HiSeq 2500. The second PCR ran for about 7 to 11 cycles and used a J-beta primer mix along with a sample-barcoded 5' primer. A template-switch 5' adaptor carrying 12 random nucleotides introduced a unique molecular identifier onto each TCR beta cDNA molecule. Each sample yielded at least 3 million CDR3-containing paired-end reads. All of the RNA was converted into first-strand cDNA using the Mint cDNA synthesis kit, with a TRBC-specific oligonucleotide serving as the primer. Following uracil-DNA glycosylase treatment, a first 18-cycle PCR with universal primers M1SS and BC2_uni_R was performed on all cDNA. On the study's bioinformatics: For normalization, 1 million high-quality reads, each with a distinct molecular identifier, were randomly selected from each sample. Reads with shared molecular identifiers were discarded instead of being binned into consensus sequences. MiTCR, with a Q25 quality threshold and the strictest error-elimination algorithm, was used for CDR3 identification, clonotype clustering and error correction. A nonparametric unseen species model with Euler transformation was used to estimate a lower bound on total TCR beta diversity. The public sequencing data were trimmed at Q25 with fastp and processed into clonotypes with MiXCR by TCRdb, which kept only in-frame beta chains. Each entry merges the rows of one CDR3 protein and shows their most common DNA and genes. V and J calls and clone size were set by TCRdb, not the authors. Within this sample are more than 900,000 distinct CDR3 sequences, with about 28% of them counted one time only. Jointly, the top ten make up around 9.6% of the sample.

Paper-wide results and their limitations: The long-lived group showed more naive CD4+ T cells, fewer expanded clones and increased TCR diversity than the aged group, suggesting age selection. Estimates of total diversity based on one million sequenced T cells were regarded as lower bounds and as underestimates. The percentage of naive T cells measured by flow cytometry correlated strongly with observed TCR beta diversity. Bulk unsorted PBMC profiling prevented conclusive comparison of naive and antigen-experienced compartments. Because donor CMV infection status was unknown, age-related changes in expanded clonotypes were potentially confounded. As age increased, observed TCR beta diversity per million T cells dropped in a roughly linear way, and a significant reduction was already evident by age roughly 36.

The CDR3 sequence holds 15 residues, the cysteine and phenylalanine included. Kept here is only the CDR3 DNA, which spans 45 bases and is read in frame from base 1. The germline V gene (reference sequence) provides CDR1 DFQATT and CDR2 SNEGSKA. This sample was also put to use in a study of T cells of mothers and their children. The second study's paper adds: Donors were nine systemically healthy Caucasian individuals: three mothers and their six children. cDNA synthesis used all of the extracted RNA, with approximately 1.4 ug of RNA in each 15 ul reaction. In the second PCR, the M1S primer added sample barcodes and 2-4 random nucleotides. Over 8.5 million TCR beta CDR3 reads came from each mother, compared with around 3 million reads from each child. Thymic selection shapes the output of TCR recombination in a similar way in related and unrelated pairs, and inherited differences have a minor effect. Related mother-child pairs always showed normalized repertoire overlap that was slightly higher than in unrelated mother-child pairs, though the difference was never significant. No persistent microchimeric T cell clones were detected, at a sensitivity of 80 to 100 clones per million clonotypes. In the study, deep NGS was used to compare the TCR beta repertoires of mothers and children, and features distinguishing related mother-child pairs from unrelated individuals were sought. Mothers averaged roughly 36 +/- 4 years of age and children averaged roughly 11 +/- 4 years. After adapter ligation was performed with NEBNext reagents, the libraries were sequenced on an Illumina HiSeq 2000 with 100+100 nt paired-end reads. To prevent cross-contamination, the mother and child libraries were prepared a month apart and were sequenced in separate runs. For each donor, somewhere between about 450,000 and 2,100,000 distinct TCR beta clonotypes were identified. Naive TCR beta clonotypes were estimated from low-frequency clonotypes matched to each donor's FACS-determined naive share, without sorting.

This TCR was recovered from a middle-aged woman in good health. The chain is assembled from TRBV20-1 and TRBJ2-4; 14 bases in between match TRBD2. TRBJ2-7 explains the end of the DNA better; the J call may be wrong. Sequencing input: blood. CDR3 sequence: CSADRGLAGVDEQYF. The DNA reads as follows: TGCAGTGCTGACCGGGGACTAGCGGGGGTGGACGAGCAGTACTTC.